One sample yielded the 27 T cell receptor beta chains listed below, sequenced in a study of cytomegalovirus exposure and HLA in healthy donors. In the PCR, 60 Vbeta and 13 Jbeta primers were used. Here immunoSEQ multiplex PCR was the method, and the copy in TCRdb shows in-frame clones only, minus some. The data contain about 94,000 clones, roughly 86% of them singletons. The sequenced sample consisted of PBMCs. The receptors were gathered from a human donor in good health.

V is TRBV11-2 and J is TRBJ2-7; 10 nucleotides align to TRBD2. Germline CDR1 and CDR2: SGHAT and FQNNGV. J was trimmed by 0 bases and V by 6 bases; bases with no gene match: 5. The CDR3 has 15 amino acids. As DNA, the CDR3 is TGTGCCAGCAGACCCACTAGCGGGAACTCCTACGAGCAGTACTTC. Translation gives CASRPTSGNSYEQYF.

The chain has TRBV5-5 and TRBJ2-7; 9 bases match TRBD1. V lost 0 bases, J lost 4 bases, and 5 bases stayed unmatched. CDR1 is SGHKS and CDR2 is YYEKEE in the germline V gene (reference sequence). The CDR3 loop spans 15 amino acids. The CDR3: CASSLEGTGRYEQYF. CDR3 nucleotides: TGTGCCAGCAGCTTGGAAGGGACAGGGAGATACGAGCAGTACTTC.

The rearrangement links TRBV5-4 to TRBJ2-7; perhaps TRBD2 as D (6 bases). The CDR3 covers 16 residues. The V gene lost 6 bases and the J gene lost 1 base, with 20 bases spanning the gap. The germline V gene has CDR1 SGHNT and CDR2 YYREEE (reference sequence). Here the CDR3 reads CASNKGGGTKSYEQYF. In DNA, the CDR3 is TGTGCCAGCAATAAGGGAGGCGGGACGAAGTCCTACGAGCAGTACTTC.

This clone appeared a single time. The V and J genes are TRBV27 and TRBJ2-7; D perhaps matches TRBD1 (5 bases). V dropped 5 bases and J dropped 2 bases, with 13 bases sitting between them. Germline CDR1 MNHEY, CDR2 SMNVEV (reference sequence). The CDR3 is 14 amino acids. CDR3 in amino acids: CASSALKGPYEQYF. The CDR3 DNA reads as TGTGCCAGCAGTGCCCTGAAGGGGCCCTACGAGCAGTACTTC.

The chain has TRBV9 and TRBJ2-7, with TRBD1 matching over 9 bases. Trimming at V came to 4 bases and at J to 2 bases, leaving 16 bases not matched to a gene. CDR1 SGDLS and CDR2 YYNGEE come from the germline V gene. CDR3 length: 18 residues. DNA of the CDR3: TGTGCCAGCAGCTCCCCTAGTGGAGGACAGGGGAACCCCTACGAGCAGTACTTC. It encodes CASSSPSGGQGNPYEQYF. The full variable domain, its missing parts supplied by reference TRBV9 and TRBJ2-7, is DSGVTQTPKHLITATGQRVTLRCSPRSGDLSVYWYQQSLDQGLQFLIQYYNGEERAKGNILERFSAQQFPDLHSELNLSSLELGDSALYFCASSSPSGGQGNPYEQYFGPGTRLTVT.

The chain joins TRBV2 to TRBJ2-1, with D uncertain. The CDR3 is 13 amino acids. V lost 10 bases and J 6 bases, leaving 16 bases between the germline ends. Germline loops: CDR1 SNHLY, CDR2 FYNNEI. CDR3: CATLTTTGNEQFF. CDR3 DNA: TGTGCCACCCTCACCACTACGGGCAATGAGCAGTTCTTC.

The rearrangement uses TRBV4-2 and TRBJ2-4, with D maybe TRBD2 (5 bases). This CDR3 comprises 15 residues. The germline gives CDR1 LGHNA, CDR2 YNFKEQ. Deletions cut 0 bases from V and 5 bases from J, with 11 bases between. CDR3 nucleotides: TGTGCCAGCAGCCAAGATTGGACTCCCGAAAACATTCAGTACTTC. It specifies CASSQDWTPENIQYF.

The gene calls are TRBV30 and TRBJ2-7; TRBD1 is a possible D gene (5 bases). Germline V gene sequence: CDR1 GTSNPN, CDR2 SVGIG (reference sequence). V lost 5 bases and J 0 bases, leaving 14 bases between the germline ends. The CDR3 sequence is 14 residues long. In DNA, the CDR3 is TGTGCCTGGCGGACATCTTCCCTCTCCTACGAGCAGTACTTC. Encoded protein: CAWRTSSLSYEQYF. The full variable domain, rest sourced from reference TRBV30 and TRBJ2-7, is SQTIHQWPATLVQPVGSPLSLECTVEGTSNPNLYWYRQAAGRGLQLLFYSVGIGQISSEVPQNLSASRPQDRQFILSSKKLLLSDSGFYLCAWRTSSLSYEQYFGPGTRLTVT.

V is TRBV19 and J is TRBJ1-5; 9 nucleotides match TRBD1. CDR3 length: 15 amino acids. Trimming removed 4 bases from V and 6 bases from J; junction bases left unmatched: 7. CDR1 LNHDA and CDR2 SQIVND come from the germline V gene (reference sequence). CDR3 sequence reads: CASSNPGQGAQPQHF. The CDR3 DNA sequence: TGTGCCAGTAGTAACCCGGGACAGGGTGCTCAGCCCCAGCATTTT.

The chain recombines TRBV19 with TRBJ2-7; 10 bases line up with TRBD1. The germline gives CDR1 LNHDA, CDR2 SQIVND (reference sequence). V lost 5 bases to trimming and J lost 5 bases; unmatched junction nucleotides: 6. The CDR3 length is 14 residues. The CDR3 here is CASSPLDRGHEQYF. CDR3 nucleotides: TGTGCCAGTAGTCCCCTTGACAGGGGGCACGAGCAGTACTTC.

This chain joins TRBV19 and TRBJ2-1; TRBD2 matches at 11 bases. The CDR3 is 15 amino acids. J lost 0 bases, V lost 8 bases, and 3 bases had no gene match. Germline CDR1 LNHDA, CDR2 SQIVND (reference sequence). The CDR3 loop is CASLLAGGSYNEQFF. The CDR3, as DNA: TGTGCCAGTCTCCTAGCGGGGGGCTCCTACAATGAGCAGTTCTTC.

V is TRBV5-1 and J is TRBJ1-1; TRBD1 might be the D (5 bases). V was pared by 5 bases and J by 6 bases, with 11 bases between. Germline V lookup: CDR1 SGHRS, CDR2 YFSETQ. The CDR3 has 12 amino acids. The CDR3 region is CASRGQGAEAFF. CDR3 nucleotides: TGCGCCAGCAGGGGGCAGGGCGCTGAAGCTTTCTTT.

This clone showed up just a few times. The J gene is TRBJ2-7, the V gene TRBV7-9, with 8 positions matching TRBD2. The V gene's germline CDR1 is SEHNR and CDR2 FQNEAQ (reference sequence). The CDR3 is made up of 13 amino acids. After removal of 10 bases from V and 1 base from J, the junction contained 6 bases not matched to a gene. The CDR3 nucleotides read TGTGCCACCGCGGGGGGTAGGTCCTACGAGCAGTACTTC. Encoded protein: CATAGGRSYEQYF.

V and J are TRBV30 and TRBJ2-5, with 7 positions matching TRBD1. The better agreement between TRBJ2-7 and the DNA end casts doubt on the J call. The CDR3 length is 16 residues. Germline CDR1 is GTSNPN and CDR2 is SVGIG (reference sequence). CDR3 in amino acids: CAWNKPDRRPSYEQYF. The CDR3 DNA reads TGTGCCTGGAATAAGCCGGACAGGCGACCCTCCTACGAGCAGTACTTC.

This clone was observed a handful of times. This chain uses TRBV4-3 with TRBJ1-1; no clear D. This CDR3 is 15 amino acids long. V was cut by 0 bases and J by 3 bases, with 11 bases left in between. Germline lookup yields CDR1 LGHNA and CDR2 YSLEER. CDR3 coding DNA: TGCGCCAGCAGCCAAGAGTGGCAGCGGCACACTGAAGCTTTCTTT. It specifies CASSQEWQRHTEAFF.

This chain joins TRBV27 and TRBJ2-7; 11 nucleotides agree with TRBD1. From germline, CDR1 is MNHEY and CDR2 SMNVEV (reference sequence). The CDR3 spans 15 residues. With V trimmed by 4 bases and J by 2 bases, 4 bases remained unmatched. This chain's CDR3 is CASSSSDRGPYEQYF. The CDR3 coding sequence is TGTGCCAGCAGTTCCTCGGACAGGGGGCCCTACGAGCAGTACTTC.

The gene calls are TRBV9 and TRBJ2-7; 13 nucleotides match TRBD2. V lost 4 bases, J lost 4 bases, and 5 bases stayed unmatched. Germline V CDR1 and CDR2: SGDLS, YYNGEE. The CDR3 has 15 residues. This CDR3 reads CASSRGTSGNYEQYF. CDR3 DNA sequence: TGTGCCAGCAGCAGGGGGACTAGCGGGAATTACGAGCAGTACTTC.

CDR3 nucleotide sequence: TGTGCCAGTAGTATAGGGGGCGGGGGGTTCGATGAGCAGTTCTTC. Its protein product is CASSIGGGGFDEQFF. The genes are TRBV19 and TRBJ2-1; TRBD2 matches 8 bases. The CDR3 covers 15 residues. With 1 base clipped from V and 8 bases from J, the junction kept 7 bases outside the gene matches. CDR1 and CDR2 from the germline V gene are LNHDA and SQIVND (reference sequence).

This clone occurred once. The chain couples TRBV5-1 to TRBJ2-5; 12 bases agree with TRBD2. The CDR3 sequence is 19 residues long. CDR1 and CDR2 from the germline V gene are SGHRS and YFSETQ. The ends lost 2 bases at V and 5 bases at J; junction bases unmatched: 16. This CDR3 reads CASSFGHSPGLAGWETQYF. Written as DNA, the CDR3 is TGCGCCAGCAGCTTTGGGCATTCGCCGGGACTAGCGGGTTGGGAGACCCAGTACTTC.

The chain combines TRBV7-3 with TRBJ1-2; TRBD1 aligns across 7 bases. CDR3 length: 15 residues. Germline V gives CDR1 SGHTA, CDR2 FQGTGA. V gave up 2 bases and J gave up 2 bases; unmatched junction bases: 5. CDR3 amino acids: CASSLSGQLNYGYTF. In DNA, the CDR3 is TGTGCCAGCAGCTTATCGGGACAGCTCAACTATGGCTACACCTTC.

The chain carries TRBV28 and TRBJ2-3; 7 bases fit TRBD2. Germline V gene data show CDR1 as MDHEN and CDR2 as SYDVKM. The CDR3 is made up of 14 amino acids. Unmatched junction bases numbered 10, after V lost 10 bases and J lost 3 bases. The CDR3 protein is CATTGGRGTDTQYF. The CDR3 nucleotides read TGTGCCACCACGGGGGGACGAGGGACAGATACGCAGTATTTT.

As DNA, the CDR3 is TGTGCCAGCACCATCGGGGGTGGGGAGACCCAGTACTTC. It codes for CASTIGGGETQYF. This chain uses TRBV14 with TRBJ2-5; D might be TRBD2 (6 bases). Germline CDR1 reads SGHDN; CDR2 reads FVKESK. The V end lost 7 bases, the J end lost 5 bases, and 14 bases lay between the germline ends. This CDR3 region has 13 residues.

The chain joins TRBV4-3 to TRBJ1-2; 9 bases are a match to TRBD1. The germline gives CDR1 LGHNA, CDR2 YSLEER. CDR3 length: 15 residues. V lost 1 base, J lost 4 bases, and 4 bases stayed unmatched. The DNA of the CDR3 is TGCGCCAGCAGCCAAGTGGGACAGGGAAGCTATGGCTACACCTTC. Encoded protein: CASSQVGQGSYGYTF.

This clone has more than one count but fewer than ten. CDR3 in amino acids: CASSTPGGYYGYTF. The CDR3 nucleotides read TGTGCCAGCAGCACTCCGGGAGGCTACTATGGCTACACCTTC. V gene TRBV11-1 combines with J gene TRBJ1-2; unclear D gene. The CDR3 contains 14 residues. V was shortened by 5 bases and J by 3 bases, with 13 bases between the two germline ends. CDR1 and CDR2 (germline): SGHAT, FQDESV (reference sequence). The full variable domain, completed using reference TRBV11-1 and TRBJ1-2, is EAEVAQSPRYKITEKSQAVAFWCDPISGHATLYWYRQILGQGPELLVQFQDESVVDDSQLPKDRFSAERLKGVDSTLKIQPAELGDSAMYLCASSTPGGYYGYTFGSGTRLTVV.

V usage is TRBV7-6 and J usage is TRBJ1-6, with 8 bases matching TRBD1. CDR3 size: 13 residues. With V trimmed by 5 bases and J by 11 bases, 5 bases remained unmatched. CDR1 is SGHVS and CDR2 is FNYEAQ in the germline V gene. The CDR3 DNA reads TGTGCCAGCAGCCCCCGACAGGGGCCACCCCTCCACTTT. This codes for CASSPRQGPPLHF.

V and J are TRBV9 and TRBJ1-1, with no clear D. The V gene's germline CDR1 is SGDLS and CDR2 YYNGEE. Trimming took 1 base from V and 1 from J, leaving 8 bases between them. The CDR3 sequence is 14 residues long. This CDR3 is CASSVSYSNTEAFF. CDR3 in DNA: TGTGCCAGCAGCGTATCTTACTCGAACACTGAAGCTTTCTTT.

The chain employs TRBV9 and TRBJ2-1, with 13 positions matching TRBD2. There are 15 residues in the CDR3. The trim removed 2 bases at V and 6 bases at J, leaving 2 bases unmatched. Germline V gene sequence: CDR1 SGDLS, CDR2 YYNGEE. The chain's CDR3 is CASSVGLAGANEQFF. DNA for the CDR3: TGTGCCAGCAGCGTCGGACTAGCGGGAGCCAATGAGCAGTTCTTC.